This T cell receptor (beta chain) was recorded in a study of response to subunit inactivated influenza vaccine. Regarding the study as a whole: Authors suggested each seasonal influenza vaccination recruits few new T cells.

TCRdb analysed the RT-PCR reads with MiXCR anew, one entry per CDR3 protein. Of around 470,000 distinct CDR3 sequences in the sample, 6.5% to 8% were seen once. The CDR3 contains 18 residues. Trimming took 5 bases from V and 4 from J, leaving 21 bases between them. CDR1 SGHNT and CDR2 YENEEA come from the germline V gene. There are many counts of this clonotype. The antigen is unknown. This chain connects TRBV11-3 to TRBJ2-6; D is undetermined. The input for sequencing was PBMCs from blood, taken around 25 months after vaccination. The sequence was obtained from a man aged 50 to 69 who received an inactivated influenza vaccine. CDR3 DNA: TGTGCCAGCAGCCAATACAGATTTGGGTCCAGGGGGGCCAACGTCCTGACTTTC. This encodes CASSQYRFGSRGANVLTF.